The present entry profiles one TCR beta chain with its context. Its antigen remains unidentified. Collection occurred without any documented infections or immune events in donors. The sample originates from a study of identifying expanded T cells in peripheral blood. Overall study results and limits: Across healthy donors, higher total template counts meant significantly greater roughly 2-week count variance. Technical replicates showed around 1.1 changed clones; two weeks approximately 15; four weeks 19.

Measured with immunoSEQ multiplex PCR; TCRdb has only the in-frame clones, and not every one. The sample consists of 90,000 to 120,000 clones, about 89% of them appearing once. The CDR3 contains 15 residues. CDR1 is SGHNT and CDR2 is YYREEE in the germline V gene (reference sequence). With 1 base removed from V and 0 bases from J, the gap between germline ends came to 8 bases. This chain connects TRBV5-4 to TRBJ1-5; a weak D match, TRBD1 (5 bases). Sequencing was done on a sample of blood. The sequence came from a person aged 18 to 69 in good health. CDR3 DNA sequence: TGTGCCAGCAGCTTGTCAGGGCATAGCAATCAGCCCCAGCATTTT. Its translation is CASSLSGHSNQPQHF.